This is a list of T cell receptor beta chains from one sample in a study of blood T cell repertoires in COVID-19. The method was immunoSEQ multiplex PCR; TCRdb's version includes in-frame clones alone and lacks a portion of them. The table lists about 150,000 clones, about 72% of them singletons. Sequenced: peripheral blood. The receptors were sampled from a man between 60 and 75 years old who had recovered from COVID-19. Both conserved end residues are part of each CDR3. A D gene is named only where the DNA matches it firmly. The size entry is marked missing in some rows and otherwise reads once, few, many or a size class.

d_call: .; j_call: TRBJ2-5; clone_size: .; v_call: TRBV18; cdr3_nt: TGTGCCAGCTCACCGACGGCGGAAGAGACCCAGTACTTC; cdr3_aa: CASSPTAEETQYF
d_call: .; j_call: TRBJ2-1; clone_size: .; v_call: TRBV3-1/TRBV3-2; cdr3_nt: TGTGCCAGCAGCGAACTCAAGCGGCCCTACAATGAGCAGTTCTTC; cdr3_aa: CASSELKRPYNEQFF
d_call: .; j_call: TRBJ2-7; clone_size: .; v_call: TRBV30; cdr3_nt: TGTGGAGGGAGTAGTCCACCTTCCGAGCAGTACTTC; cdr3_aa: CGGSSPPSEQYF
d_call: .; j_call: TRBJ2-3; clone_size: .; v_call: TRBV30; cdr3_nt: TGTGCCTGGAAAGGAGGCGGCACAGATACGCAGTATTTT; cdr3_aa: CAWKGGGTDTQYF
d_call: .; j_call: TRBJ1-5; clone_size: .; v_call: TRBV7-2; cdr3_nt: TGTGCCAGCAGCCAGTTGGCGGGGCGCAATCAGCCCCAGCATTTT; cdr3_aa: CASSQLAGRNQPQHF
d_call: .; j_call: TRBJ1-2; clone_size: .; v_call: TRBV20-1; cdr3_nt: TGCAGTGCTAGTGTGGGGGGACGGGATGGCTACACCTTC; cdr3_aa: CSASVGGRDGYTF
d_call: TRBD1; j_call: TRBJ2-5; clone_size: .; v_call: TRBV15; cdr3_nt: TGTGCCACCGGGGGCGGGACAGGGAGGGAGACCCAGTACTTC; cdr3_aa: CATGGGTGRETQYF
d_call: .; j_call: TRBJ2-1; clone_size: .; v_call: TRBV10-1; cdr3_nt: TGCGCCAGTGAAGAACGGCGGAGGGATGGTGAGCAGTTCTTC; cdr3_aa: CASEERRRDGEQFF
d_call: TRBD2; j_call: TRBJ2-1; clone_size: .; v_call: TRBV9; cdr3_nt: TGTGCCAGCAGCGTACTAGCGGGAGACATATACAATGAGCAGTTCTTC; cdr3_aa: CASSVLAGDIYNEQFF
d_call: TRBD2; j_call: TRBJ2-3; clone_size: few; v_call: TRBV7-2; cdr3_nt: TGTGCCAGCAGCTTAGGGACTAGCGCAGATACGCAGTATTTT; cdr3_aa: CASSLGTSADTQYF
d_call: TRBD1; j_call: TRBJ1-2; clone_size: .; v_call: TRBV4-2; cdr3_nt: TGTGCCAGCAGCCAAGAAAGTAGACAGGGTCCTTCCACCTTC; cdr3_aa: CASSQESRQGPSTF
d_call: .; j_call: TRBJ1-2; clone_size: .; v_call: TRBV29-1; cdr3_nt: TGCAGCGTCGTAGCTAACTATGGCTACACCTTC; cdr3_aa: CSVVANYGYTF
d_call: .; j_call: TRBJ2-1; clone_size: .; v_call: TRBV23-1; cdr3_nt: TGCGCCAGCCACGGCCGAAGCGGGCAGTTCTTC; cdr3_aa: CASHGRSGQFF
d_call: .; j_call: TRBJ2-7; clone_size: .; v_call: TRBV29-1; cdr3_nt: TGCAGCGTGCGAGGGGGGGCGGGCGAGCAGTACTTC; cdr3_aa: CSVRGGAGEQYF
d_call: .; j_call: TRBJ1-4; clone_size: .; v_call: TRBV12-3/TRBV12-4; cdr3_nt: TGTGCCAGCAGCCTCGACGGGAATGAAAAACTGTTTTTT; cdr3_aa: CASSLDGNEKLFF